These 16 T cell receptor beta chains came from one sample sequenced in a study of human T cells and chemical hapten exposure. TCRdb reanalysed the RACE reads using MiXCR and keeps one entry per CDR3 protein. The sample lists roughly 69,000 distinct CDR3 sequences, 9.5% to 12% seen once, with roughly 2.1% in the top ten. Time point denoted: patch test 3, about 24 weeks after DPC sensitization. This sample's treatment: therapeutic diphenylcyclopropenone sensitization with weekly scalp DPC. The starting material was whole blood, obtained in connection with sensitization to the hapten diphenylcyclopropenone (DPC). All receptors come from a woman aged 25 to 39 with alopecia areata. Some clones in this sample may be carry-over from other donors' samples.

This clonotype was seen a few times. The chain is built from TRBV20-1 and TRBJ1-5; D unresolved. The CDR3 is made up of 15 amino acids. Per germline, CDR1 DFQATT and CDR2 SNEGSKA (reference sequence). Between the trimmed V and J ends, which lost 3 bases and 3 bases, there was a span of 15 bases. The CDR3 DNA sequence: TGCAGTGCTAGCCCGCATATCGGGGACAATCAGCCCCAGCATTTT. Protein: CSASPHIGDNQPQHF.

CDR3 nucleotide sequence: TGTGCCACCAGCAGGCACCGGGGGGAGGCCTACAATGAGCAGTTCTTC. It encodes CATSRHRGEAYNEQFF. The V call is TRBV15, the J call TRBJ2-1; 7 bases fit TRBD2. CDR3 length: 16 amino acids. Germline CDR1 LNHNV, CDR2 YYDKDF (reference sequence). Trimming took 3 bases from V and 2 from J; bases not matched to a gene: 7.

This clonotype was seen a handful of times. The V gene is TRBV29-1, the J gene TRBJ2-2, with TRBD2 as a possible D gene (7 bases). With 6 bases removed from V and 6 bases from J, the gap between germline ends came to 20 bases. Per germline, CDR1 SQVTM and CDR2 ANQGSEA. The CDR3 is 15 amino acids. The CDR3 coding sequence is TGCAGCGTCCTCCTCGGTGGGGGGGCAGCCGGGGAGCTGTTTTTT. It translates to CSVLLGGGAAGELFF.

The CDR3 reads CASSPVSGDQPQHF. For the CDR3, the DNA is TGTGCCAGCTCACCGGTCTCAGGGGATCAGCCCCAGCATTTT. The chain couples TRBV18 to TRBJ1-5; possibly TRBD1 for D (6 bases). This CDR3 is built from 14 residues. Trimming shortened V by 3 bases and J by 5 bases, and 11 bases separated the two germline ends. The germline V gene has CDR1 KGHSH and CDR2 LQKENI.

This clonotype showed up many times. The chain is built from TRBV5-1 and TRBJ1-2, with a tentative D call TRBD1 (5 bases). CDR1 and CDR2 (germline): SGHRS, YFSETQ. V lost 3 bases and J 4 bases, leaving 13 bases between the germline ends. This CDR3 comprises 14 residues. For the CDR3, the DNA is TGCGCCAGCAGCTCGTCGACAGCCGGCTATGGCTACACCTTC. Encoded protein: CASSSSTAGYGYTF.

This clonotype was found many times. The rearrangement links TRBV19 to TRBJ2-5; D is perhaps TRBD2 (6 bases). V was shortened by 6 bases and J by 1 base, with 9 bases between the two germline ends. Germline CDR1 reads LNHDA; CDR2 reads SQIVND (reference sequence). There are 13 residues in the CDR3. The CDR3 loop is CASRGGLQETQYF. DNA of the CDR3: TGTGCCAGTAGGGGGGGACTCCAAGAGACCCAGTACTTC.

There are many counts of this clonotype. A read error may account for a junction end that differs from germline. The chain combines TRBV7-2 with TRBJ2-1; D is perhaps TRBD2 (6 bases). The germline CDR1 and CDR2 sequences are SGHTA and FQGNSA. The CDR3 contains 12 residues. In DNA form, the CDR3 reads TGTGCCAGCAGCTTAGGGCCCCCTAGCGAGACGTTC. As protein: CASSLGPPSETF. The variable domain in full, completed from reference TRBV7-2 and TRBJ2-1, reads GAGVSQSPSNKVTEKGKDVELRCDPISGHTALYWYRQSLGQGLEFLIYFQGNSAPDKSGLPSDRFSAERTGGSVSTLTIQRTQQEDSAVYLCASSLGPPSETFGPGTRLTVL.

This clonotype was picked up a small number of times. The V gene is TRBV28, the J gene TRBJ2-7; 8 positions match TRBD1. V dropped 9 bases and J dropped 0; count of bases not matched to a gene: 7. Germline values: CDR1 MDHEN, CDR2 SYDVKM. The CDR3 totals 14 residues. In DNA form, the CDR3 reads TGTGCCAGTCGGACAGGGCCTAGCTCCTACGAGCAGTACTTC. It is translated as CASRTGPSSYEQYF.

The J gene is TRBJ2-5, the V gene TRBV6-2 or TRBV6-3; D is ambiguous. Trimming removed 2 bases from V and 7 bases from J, with 11 bases in between. In germline, CDR1 is MNHEY, CDR2 SVGEGT. CDR3 length: 13 residues. The CDR3 bases are TGTGCCAGCAGTTACGGCCCGACTGCGACCCAGTACTTC. Translated: CASSYGPTATQYF.

This clonotype was seen at least ten times. In DNA form, the CDR3 reads TGTGCCATCACCCCGGGACTAGGGAAAGGCGTGGAGCTGTTTTTT. Translated, it gives CAITPGLGKGVELFF. This chain connects TRBV10-3 to TRBJ2-2; the match to TRBD2 covers 8 bases. The trim removed 7 bases at V and 10 bases at J, leaving 14 bases unmatched. This CDR3 contains 15 residues. CDR1 and CDR2 (germline): ENHRY, SYGVKD.

This clonotype was counted only a few times. The V gene is TRBV18, the J gene TRBJ2-1; 8 nucleotides agree with TRBD1. The junction had 4 bases not matched to a gene; V was cut back by 4 bases and J by 5 bases. CDR3 length: 14 amino acids. Germline loops: CDR1 KGHSH, CDR2 LQKENI. In DNA, the CDR3 is TGTGCCAGCTCACTAAACAGGGGGGACAATGAGCAGTTCTTC. It encodes CASSLNRGDNEQFF.

About this clonotype: Since no conserved phenylalanine or tryptophan closes the CDR3, a read error is the likely cause. In nucleotides, the CDR3 is TGTGCCAGCAGGGGGGGACTAGCGGGAAGCTCCTACAATGAGCAGTTCCTC. Translation: CASRGGLAGSSYNEQFL. The chain links TRBV12-3 or TRBV12-4 to TRBJ2-1; 13 bases are a match to TRBD2. The CDR3 is 17 amino acids. Trimming took 6 bases from V and 0 from J; bases not matched to a gene: 5.

There are a few counts of this clonotype. The J gene is TRBJ2-7, the V gene TRBV4-1; a possible D gene is TRBD2 (6 bases). Trimming took 0 bases from V and 5 from J, leaving 11 bases between them. This CDR3 region has 14 residues. From germline, CDR1 is MGHRA and CDR2 YSYEKL. CDR3 DNA: TGCGCCAGCAGCCAAGAGGGGGGTAGCGACGAGCAGTACTTC. Its protein is CASSQEGGSDEQYF.

Many counts were recorded for this clonotype. The chain has TRBV7-9 and TRBJ2-3; unclear D gene. CDR1 and CDR2 from the germline V gene are SEHNR and FQNEAQ (reference sequence). This CDR3 region has 13 residues. The germline V and J ends were trimmed by 6 bases and 2 bases, with 9 bases remaining between them. The CDR3: CASRPPNTDTQYF. For the CDR3, the DNA is TGTGCCAGCAGGCCTCCCAACACAGATACGCAGTATTTT.

This sequence joins TRBV29-1 and TRBJ1-1; 7 nucleotides line up with TRBD1. The CDR3 totals 18 residues. With 0 bases clipped from V and 0 bases from J, the junction kept 13 bases outside the gene matches. Looked up from germline, CDR1 is SQVTM and CDR2 is ANQGSEA. CDR3 sequence: CSVEEGRGRIIMNTEAFF. In DNA form, the CDR3 reads TGCAGCGTTGAAGAGGGAAGGGGGCGGATAATCATGAACACTGAAGCTTTCTTT.

The rearrangement links TRBV7-3 to TRBJ1-2, with a weak D call TRBD1 (6 bases). Germline V CDR1 and CDR2: SGHTA, FQGTGA. V lost 5 bases and J 7 bases, leaving 14 bases between the germline ends. This CDR3 is 13 amino acids long. This CDR3 is CASSQQGLGGYTF. For the CDR3, the DNA is TGTGCCAGCAGCCAACAGGGTTTAGGTGGCTACACCTTC. Drawing the rest from reference TRBV7-3 and TRBJ1-2, the complete variable domain is GAGVSQTPSNKVTEKGKYVELRCDPISGHTALYWYRQSLGQGPEFLIYFQGTGAADDSGLPNDRFFAVRPEGSVSTLKIQRTERGDSAVYLCASSQQGLGGYTFGSGTRLTVV.